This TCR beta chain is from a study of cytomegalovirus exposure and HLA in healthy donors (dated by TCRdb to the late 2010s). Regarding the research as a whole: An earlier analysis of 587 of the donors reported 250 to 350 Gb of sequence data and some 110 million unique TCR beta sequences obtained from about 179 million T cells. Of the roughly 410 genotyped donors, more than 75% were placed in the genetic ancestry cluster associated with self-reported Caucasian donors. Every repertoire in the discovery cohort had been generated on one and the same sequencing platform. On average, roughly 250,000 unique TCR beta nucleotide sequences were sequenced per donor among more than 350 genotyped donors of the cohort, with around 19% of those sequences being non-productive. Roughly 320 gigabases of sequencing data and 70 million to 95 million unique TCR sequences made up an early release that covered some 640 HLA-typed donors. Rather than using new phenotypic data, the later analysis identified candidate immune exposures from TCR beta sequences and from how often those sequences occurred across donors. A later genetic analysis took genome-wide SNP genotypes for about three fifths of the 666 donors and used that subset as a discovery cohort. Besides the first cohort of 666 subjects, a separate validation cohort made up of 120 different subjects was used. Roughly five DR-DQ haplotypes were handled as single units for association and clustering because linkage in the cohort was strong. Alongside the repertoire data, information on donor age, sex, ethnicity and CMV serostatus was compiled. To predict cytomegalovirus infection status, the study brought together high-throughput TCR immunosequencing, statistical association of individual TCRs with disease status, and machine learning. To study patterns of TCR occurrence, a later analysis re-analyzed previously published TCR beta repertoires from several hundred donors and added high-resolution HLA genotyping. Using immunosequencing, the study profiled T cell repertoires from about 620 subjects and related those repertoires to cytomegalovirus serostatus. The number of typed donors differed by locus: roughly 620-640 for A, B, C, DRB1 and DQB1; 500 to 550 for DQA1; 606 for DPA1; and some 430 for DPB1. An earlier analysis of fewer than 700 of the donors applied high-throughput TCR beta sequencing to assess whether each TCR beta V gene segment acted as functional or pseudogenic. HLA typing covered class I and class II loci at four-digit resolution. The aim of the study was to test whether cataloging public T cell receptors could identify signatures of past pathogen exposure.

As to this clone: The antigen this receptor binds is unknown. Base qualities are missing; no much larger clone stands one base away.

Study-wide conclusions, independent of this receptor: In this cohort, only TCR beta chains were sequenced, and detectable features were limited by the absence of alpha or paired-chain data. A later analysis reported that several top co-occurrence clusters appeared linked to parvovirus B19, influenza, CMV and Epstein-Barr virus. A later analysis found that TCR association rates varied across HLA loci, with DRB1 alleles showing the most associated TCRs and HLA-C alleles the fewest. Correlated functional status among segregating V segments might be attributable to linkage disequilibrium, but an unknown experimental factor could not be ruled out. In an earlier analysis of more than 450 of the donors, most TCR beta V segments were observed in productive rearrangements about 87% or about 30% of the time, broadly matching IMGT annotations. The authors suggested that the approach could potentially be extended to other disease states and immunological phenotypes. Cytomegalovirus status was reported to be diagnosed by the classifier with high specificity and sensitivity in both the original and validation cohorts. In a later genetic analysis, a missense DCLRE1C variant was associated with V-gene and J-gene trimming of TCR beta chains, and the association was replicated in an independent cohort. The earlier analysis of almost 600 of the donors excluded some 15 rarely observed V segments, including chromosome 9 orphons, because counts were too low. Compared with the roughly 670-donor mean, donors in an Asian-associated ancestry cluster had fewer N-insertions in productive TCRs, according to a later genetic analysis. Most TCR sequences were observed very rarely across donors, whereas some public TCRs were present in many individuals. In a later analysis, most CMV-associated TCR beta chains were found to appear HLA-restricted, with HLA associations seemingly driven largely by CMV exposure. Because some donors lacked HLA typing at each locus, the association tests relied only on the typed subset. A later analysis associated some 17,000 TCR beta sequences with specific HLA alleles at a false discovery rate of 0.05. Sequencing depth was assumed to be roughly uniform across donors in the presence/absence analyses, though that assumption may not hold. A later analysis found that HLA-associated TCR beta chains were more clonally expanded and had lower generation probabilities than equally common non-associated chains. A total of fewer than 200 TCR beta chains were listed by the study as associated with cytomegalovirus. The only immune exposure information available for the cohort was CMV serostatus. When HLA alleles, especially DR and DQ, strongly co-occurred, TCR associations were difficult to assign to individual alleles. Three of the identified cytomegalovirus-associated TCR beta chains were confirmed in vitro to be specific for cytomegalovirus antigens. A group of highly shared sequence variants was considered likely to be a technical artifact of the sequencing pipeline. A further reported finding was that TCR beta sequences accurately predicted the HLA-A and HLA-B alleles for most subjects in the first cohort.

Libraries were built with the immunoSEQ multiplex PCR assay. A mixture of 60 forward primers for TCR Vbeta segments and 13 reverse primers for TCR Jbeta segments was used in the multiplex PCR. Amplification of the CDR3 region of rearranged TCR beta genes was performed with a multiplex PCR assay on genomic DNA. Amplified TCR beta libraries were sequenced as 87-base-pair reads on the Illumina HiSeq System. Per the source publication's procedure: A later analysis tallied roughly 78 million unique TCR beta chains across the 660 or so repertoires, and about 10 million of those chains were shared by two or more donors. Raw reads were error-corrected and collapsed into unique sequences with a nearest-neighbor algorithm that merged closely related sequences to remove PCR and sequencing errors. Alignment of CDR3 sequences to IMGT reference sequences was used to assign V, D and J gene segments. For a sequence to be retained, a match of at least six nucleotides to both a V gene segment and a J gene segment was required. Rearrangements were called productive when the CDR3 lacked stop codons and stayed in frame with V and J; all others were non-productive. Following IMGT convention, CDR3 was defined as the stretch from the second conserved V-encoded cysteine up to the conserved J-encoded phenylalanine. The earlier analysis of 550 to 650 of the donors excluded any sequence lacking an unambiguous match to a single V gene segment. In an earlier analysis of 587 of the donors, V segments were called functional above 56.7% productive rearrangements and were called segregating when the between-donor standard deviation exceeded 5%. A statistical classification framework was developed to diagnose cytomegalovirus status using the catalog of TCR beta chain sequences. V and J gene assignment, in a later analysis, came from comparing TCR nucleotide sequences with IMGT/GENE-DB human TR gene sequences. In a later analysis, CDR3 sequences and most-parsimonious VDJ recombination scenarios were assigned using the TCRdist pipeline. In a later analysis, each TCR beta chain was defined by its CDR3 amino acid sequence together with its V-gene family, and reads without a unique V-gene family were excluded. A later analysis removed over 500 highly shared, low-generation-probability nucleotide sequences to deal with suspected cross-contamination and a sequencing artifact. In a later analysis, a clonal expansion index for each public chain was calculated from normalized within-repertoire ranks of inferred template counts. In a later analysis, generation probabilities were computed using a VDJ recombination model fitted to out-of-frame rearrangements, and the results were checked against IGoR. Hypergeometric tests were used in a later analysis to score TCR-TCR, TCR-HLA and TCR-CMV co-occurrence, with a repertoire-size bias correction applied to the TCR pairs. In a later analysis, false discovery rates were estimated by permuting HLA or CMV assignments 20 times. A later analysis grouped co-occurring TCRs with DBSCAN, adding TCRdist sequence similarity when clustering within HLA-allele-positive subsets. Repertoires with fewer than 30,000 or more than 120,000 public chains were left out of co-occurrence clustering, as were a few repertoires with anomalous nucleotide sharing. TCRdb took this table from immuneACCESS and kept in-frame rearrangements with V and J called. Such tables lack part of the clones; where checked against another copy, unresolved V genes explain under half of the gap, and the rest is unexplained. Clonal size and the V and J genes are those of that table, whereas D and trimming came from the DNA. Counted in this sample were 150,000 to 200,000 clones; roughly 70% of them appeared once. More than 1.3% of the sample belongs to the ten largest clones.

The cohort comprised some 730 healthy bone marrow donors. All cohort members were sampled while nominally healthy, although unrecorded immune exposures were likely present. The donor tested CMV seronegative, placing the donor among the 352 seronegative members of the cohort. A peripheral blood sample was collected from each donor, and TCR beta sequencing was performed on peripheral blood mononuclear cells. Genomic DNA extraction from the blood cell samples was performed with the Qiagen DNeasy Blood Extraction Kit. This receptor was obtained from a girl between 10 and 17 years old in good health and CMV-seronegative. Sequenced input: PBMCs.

In nucleotide form, the sequence is TGTGCCAGCAGCTACAGGGGGCTCAACACTGAAGCTTTCTTT. Its translation reads: CASSYRGLNTEAFF. Recombination linked TRBV27 to TRBJ1-1, with 9 bases aligning to TRBD1. V lost 6 bases and J lost 2 bases, and the count of bases not matched to a germline gene is 4. The CDR3 has 14 amino acids, counting the end cysteine and phenylalanine. Of all the DNA, just the CDR3 is kept, 42 bases in frame from base 1. CDR1 and CDR2, looked up from the germline V gene (reference sequence), are MNHEY and SMNVEV.